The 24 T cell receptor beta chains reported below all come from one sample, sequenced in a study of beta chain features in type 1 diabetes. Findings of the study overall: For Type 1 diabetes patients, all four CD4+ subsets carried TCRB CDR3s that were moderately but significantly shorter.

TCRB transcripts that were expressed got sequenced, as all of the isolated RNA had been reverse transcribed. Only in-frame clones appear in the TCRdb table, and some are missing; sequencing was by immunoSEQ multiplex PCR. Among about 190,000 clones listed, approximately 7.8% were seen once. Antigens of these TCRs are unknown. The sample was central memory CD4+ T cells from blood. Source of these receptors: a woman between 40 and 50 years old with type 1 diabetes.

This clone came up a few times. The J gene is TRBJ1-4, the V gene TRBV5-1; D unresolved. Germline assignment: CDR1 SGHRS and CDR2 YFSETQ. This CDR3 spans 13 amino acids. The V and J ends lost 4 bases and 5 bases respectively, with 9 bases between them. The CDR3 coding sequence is TGCGCCAGCAGCCCTGAAACAAATGAAAAACTGTTTTTT. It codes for CASSPETNEKLFF.

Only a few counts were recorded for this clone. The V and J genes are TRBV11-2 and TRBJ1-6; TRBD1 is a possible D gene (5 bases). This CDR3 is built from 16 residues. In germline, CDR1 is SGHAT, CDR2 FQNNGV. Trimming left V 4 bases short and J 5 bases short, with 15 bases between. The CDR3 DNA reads TGTGCCAGCAGCTACCTCGGGGGAAGCAATAATTCACCCCTCCACTTT. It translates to CASSYLGGSNNSPLHF.

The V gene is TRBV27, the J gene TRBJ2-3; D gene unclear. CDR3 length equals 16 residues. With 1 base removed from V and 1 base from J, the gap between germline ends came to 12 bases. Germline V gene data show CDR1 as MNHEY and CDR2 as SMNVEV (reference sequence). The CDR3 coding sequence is TGTGCCAGCAGTTTATGGGTGAGGAAGGGCACAGATACGCAGTATTTT. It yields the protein CASSLWVRKGTDTQYF.

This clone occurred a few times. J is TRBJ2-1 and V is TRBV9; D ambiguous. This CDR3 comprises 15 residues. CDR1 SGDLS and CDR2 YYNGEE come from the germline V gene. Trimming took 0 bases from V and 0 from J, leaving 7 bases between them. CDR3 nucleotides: TGTGCCAGCAGCGTAGCAGCGAACTCCTACAATGAGCAGTTCTTC. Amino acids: CASSVAANSYNEQFF.

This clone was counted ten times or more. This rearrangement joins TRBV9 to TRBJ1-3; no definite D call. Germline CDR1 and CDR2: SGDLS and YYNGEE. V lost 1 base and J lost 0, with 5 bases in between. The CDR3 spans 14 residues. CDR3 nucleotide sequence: TGTGCCAGCAGCGTATTGAGCTCTGGAAACACCATATATTTT. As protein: CASSVLSSGNTIYF.

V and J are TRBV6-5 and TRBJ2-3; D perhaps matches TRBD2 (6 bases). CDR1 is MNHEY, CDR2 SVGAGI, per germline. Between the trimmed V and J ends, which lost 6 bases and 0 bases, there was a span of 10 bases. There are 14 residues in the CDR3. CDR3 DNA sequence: TGTGCCAGCAGGCGGGAACCCAGCACAGATACGCAGTATTTT. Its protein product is CASRREPSTDTQYF.

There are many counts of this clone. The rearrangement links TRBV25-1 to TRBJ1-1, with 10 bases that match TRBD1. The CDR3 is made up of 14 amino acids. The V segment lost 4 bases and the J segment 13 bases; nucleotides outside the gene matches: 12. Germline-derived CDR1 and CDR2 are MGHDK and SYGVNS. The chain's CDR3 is CASSGAAGQGKVFF. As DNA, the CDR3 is TGTGCCAGCAGTGGGGCGGCGGGACAGGGGAAAGTTTTCTTT.

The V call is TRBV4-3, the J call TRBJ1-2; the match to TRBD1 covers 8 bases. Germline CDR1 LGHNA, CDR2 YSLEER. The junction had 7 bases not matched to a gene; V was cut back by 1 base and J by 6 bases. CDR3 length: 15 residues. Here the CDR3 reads CASSQGFTGGNGYTF. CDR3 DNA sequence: TGCGCCAGCAGCCAAGGGTTCACAGGGGGAAATGGCTACACCTTC.

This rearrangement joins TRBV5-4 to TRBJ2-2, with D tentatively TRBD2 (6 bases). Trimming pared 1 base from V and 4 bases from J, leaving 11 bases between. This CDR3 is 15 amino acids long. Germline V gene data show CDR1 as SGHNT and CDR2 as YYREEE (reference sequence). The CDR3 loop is CASSLMAEGTGELFF. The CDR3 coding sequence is TGTGCCAGCAGCTTGATGGCGGAGGGCACCGGGGAGCTGTTTTTT.

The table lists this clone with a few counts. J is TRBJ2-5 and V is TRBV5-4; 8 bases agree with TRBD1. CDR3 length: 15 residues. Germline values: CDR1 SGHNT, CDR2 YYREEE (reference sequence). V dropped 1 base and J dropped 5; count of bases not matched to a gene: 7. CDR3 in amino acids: CASSLLQGGRETQYF. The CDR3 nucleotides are TGTGCCAGCAGCTTGCTACAGGGGGGCAGGGAGACCCAGTACTTC.

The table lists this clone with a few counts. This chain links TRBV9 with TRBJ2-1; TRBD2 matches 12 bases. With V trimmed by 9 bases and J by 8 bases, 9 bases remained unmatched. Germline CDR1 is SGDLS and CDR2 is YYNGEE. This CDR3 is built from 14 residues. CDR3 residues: CATGSSGGADEQFF. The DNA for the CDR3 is TGTGCCACTGGGTCTAGCGGGGGGGCCGATGAGCAGTTCTTC.

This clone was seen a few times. CDR3 DNA sequence: TGTGCCAGCAGCGTAGCTGAAGGGAGGGAGCCCCAGCATTTT. Its protein is CASSVAEGREPQHF. The rearrangement links TRBV9 to TRBJ1-5, with D unresolved. This CDR3 contains 14 residues. Germline loops: CDR1 SGDLS, CDR2 YYNGEE. The V and J ends lost 0 bases and 8 bases respectively, with 12 bases between them.

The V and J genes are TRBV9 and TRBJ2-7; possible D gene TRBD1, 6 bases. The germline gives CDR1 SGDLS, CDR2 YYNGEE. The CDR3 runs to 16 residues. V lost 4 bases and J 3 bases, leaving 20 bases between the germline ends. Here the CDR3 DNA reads TGTGCCAGCAGCCCGACGGGACACTCGGCATTCTACGAGCAGTACTTC. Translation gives CASSPTGHSAFYEQYF.

The CDR3 nucleotides read TGCGCCAGCAGCCTTGTGGTGCTAGCCATAGTCGAGCAGTTCTTC. Translating it yields CASSLVVLAIVEQFF. This rearrangement joins TRBV4-1 to TRBJ2-1; D is perhaps TRBD2 (5 bases). The germline CDR1 and CDR2 sequences are MGHRA and YSYEKL. Deletions cut 4 bases from V and 10 bases from J, with 20 bases between. The CDR3 is made up of 15 amino acids.

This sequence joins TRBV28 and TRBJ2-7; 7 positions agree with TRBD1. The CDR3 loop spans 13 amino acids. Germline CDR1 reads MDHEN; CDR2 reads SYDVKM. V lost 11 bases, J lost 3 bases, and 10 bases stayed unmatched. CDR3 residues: CAANLQGHYEQYF. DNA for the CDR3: TGTGCCGCCAACCTACAGGGGCACTACGAGCAGTACTTC.

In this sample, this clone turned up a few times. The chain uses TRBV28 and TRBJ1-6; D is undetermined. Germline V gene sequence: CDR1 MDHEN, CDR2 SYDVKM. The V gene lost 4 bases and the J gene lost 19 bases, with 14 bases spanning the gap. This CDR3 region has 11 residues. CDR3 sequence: CASSSTAFLHF. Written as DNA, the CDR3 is TGTGCCAGCAGTTCCACAGCCTTTTTACACTTT.

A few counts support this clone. The CDR3 loop is CASSPFGTGDEKLFF. The CDR3 nucleotides read TGTGCCAGCAGTCCGTTCGGGACAGGGGACGAAAAACTGTTTTTT. The chain is built from TRBV27 and TRBJ1-4; 10 bases fit TRBD1. V was clipped by 5 bases and J by 8 bases; unmatched bases: 8. The CDR3 is 15 residues long. Germline V gives CDR1 MNHEY, CDR2 SMNVEV (reference sequence).

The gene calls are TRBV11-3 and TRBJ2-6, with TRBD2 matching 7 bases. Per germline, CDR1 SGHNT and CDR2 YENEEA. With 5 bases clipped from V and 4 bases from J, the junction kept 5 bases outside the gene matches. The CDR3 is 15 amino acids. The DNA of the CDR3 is TGTGCCAGCAGCCCCGGGGGGACCGGGGCCAACGTCCTGACTTTC. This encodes CASSPGGTGANVLTF.

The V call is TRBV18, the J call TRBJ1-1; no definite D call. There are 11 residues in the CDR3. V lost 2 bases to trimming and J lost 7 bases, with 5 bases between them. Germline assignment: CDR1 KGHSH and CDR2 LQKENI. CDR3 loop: CASSPGDEAFF. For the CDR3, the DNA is TGTGCCAGCTCACCAGGAGATGAAGCTTTCTTT.

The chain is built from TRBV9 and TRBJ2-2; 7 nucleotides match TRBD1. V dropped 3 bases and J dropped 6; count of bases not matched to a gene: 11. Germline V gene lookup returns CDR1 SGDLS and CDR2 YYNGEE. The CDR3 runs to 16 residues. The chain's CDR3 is CASSASTGQVAGELFF. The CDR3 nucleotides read TGTGCCAGCAGCGCCTCGACAGGGCAGGTGGCCGGGGAGCTGTTTTTT.

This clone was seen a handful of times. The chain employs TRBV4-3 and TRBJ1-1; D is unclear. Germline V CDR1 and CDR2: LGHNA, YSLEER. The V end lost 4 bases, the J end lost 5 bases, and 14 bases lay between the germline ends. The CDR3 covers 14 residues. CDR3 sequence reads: CASSREATRTEAFF. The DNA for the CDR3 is TGCGCCAGCAGCCGCGAGGCAACGAGGACTGAAGCTTTCTTT.

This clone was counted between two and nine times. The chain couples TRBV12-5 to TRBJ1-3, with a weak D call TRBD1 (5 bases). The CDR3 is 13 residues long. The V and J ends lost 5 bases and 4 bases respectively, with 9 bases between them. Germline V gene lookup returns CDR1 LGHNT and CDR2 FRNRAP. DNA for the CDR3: TGTGCTAGTGGTACTCCAGGGGGAAACACCATATATTTT. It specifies CASGTPGGNTIYF. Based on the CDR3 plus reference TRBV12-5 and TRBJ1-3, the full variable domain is DARVTQTPRHKVTEMGQEVTMRCQPILGHNTVFWYRQTMMQGLELLAYFRNRAPLDDSGMPKDRFSAEMPDATLATLKIQPSEPRDSAVYFCASGTPGGNTIYFGEGSWLTVV.

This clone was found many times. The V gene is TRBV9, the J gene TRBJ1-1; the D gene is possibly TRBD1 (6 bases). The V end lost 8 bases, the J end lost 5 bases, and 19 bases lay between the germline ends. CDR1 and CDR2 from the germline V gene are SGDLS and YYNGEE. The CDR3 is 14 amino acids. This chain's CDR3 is CARTGGGPETEAFF. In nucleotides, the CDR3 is TGTGCCAGAACCGGTGGGGGCCCGGAGACTGAAGCTTTCTTT.

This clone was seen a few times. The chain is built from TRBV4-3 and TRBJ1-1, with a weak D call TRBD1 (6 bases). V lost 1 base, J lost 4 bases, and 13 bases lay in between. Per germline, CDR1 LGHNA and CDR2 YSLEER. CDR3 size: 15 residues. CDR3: CASSQARGRGTEAFF. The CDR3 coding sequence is TGCGCCAGCAGCCAAGCCAGGGGACGAGGCACTGAAGCTTTCTTT.